The rows below give T cell receptor beta chains drawn from one sample of a study of blood T cells in healthy people across ages. From the 5' RACE reads, TCRdb called clonotypes with MiXCR, one entry per CDR3 protein. The sample shows fewer than 2,000,000 distinct CDR3 sequences, approximately 32% of them seen only once. Sequencing input: blood. The receptors here all came from a woman in her twenties or thirties in good health. The conserved cysteine and the conserved F or W are not part of the CDR3 here.

v_gene	j_gene	len	CDR3aa
TRBV27	TRBJ2-6	9	ASSNHNVLT
TRBV20-1	TRBJ2-1	12	SYGLASKGNEQF
TRBV18	TRBJ1-1	11	ASAPEKNTEAF
TRBV24-1	TRBJ2-7	14	ATSVKSLGVSYEQY
TRBV6-1	TRBJ2-7	14	ASSAPDISVTYEQY
TRBV20-1	TRBJ1-1	13	SARDGGTGDTEAF
TRBV10-3	TRBJ1-6	11	ASNRDNNSPLH
TRBV10-3	TRBJ2-7	13	AISESASDSPTQY
TRBV7-8	TRBJ1-6	12	ASRRDSGNSPLH
TRBV28	TRBJ2-7	11	ASSSSNLYEQY
TRBV20-1	TRBJ2-5	12	SASRAQTRETQY
TRBV28	TRBJ2-1	14	ASRRHPGLLNNEQF